There are a few counts of the clone carrying this T cell receptor beta chain. What it binds is unknown. The sequenced template was cDNA made from the entire isolated RNA. The assay was immunoSEQ multiplex PCR, and TCRdb's table has in-frame clones only and misses some. This table holds about 660,000 clones, around 15% found once. CD4+ naive, central memory, regulatory and stem cell-like memory subsets were isolated by sorting on CD45RO/CCR7/CD25/CD127/CD95/CD27. This CDR3 has 16 amino acids. V shed 3 bases and J 3 bases; nucleotides not matched to a gene: 9. The germline CDR1 and CDR2 sequences are MNHNS and SASEGT. This entry is derived from a study of beta chain features in type 1 diabetes. In the study overall: Across the samples, 90 million to 120 million sorted cells were examined in total. General study findings and limits: Junctions at VDJ sites from type 1 diabetes patients had fewer insertions and more deletions. Moderately but significantly shorter TCRB CDR3s were found in Type 1 diabetes patients in all four CD4+ subsets. In the patient group, naive, central memory and Treg TCRB repertoires seemed more alike than in the healthy donor group.

The chain has TRBV6-1 and TRBJ2-5; 8 bases agree with TRBD2. The receptor comes from a man younger than 35 with type 1 diabetes. The sample taken for sequencing was naive CD4+ T cells from blood. The CDR3 sequence: CASSDVAGITKETQYF. The CDR3 nucleotides read TGTGCCAGCAGTGACGTAGCGGGGATAACAAAAGAGACCCAGTACTTC.